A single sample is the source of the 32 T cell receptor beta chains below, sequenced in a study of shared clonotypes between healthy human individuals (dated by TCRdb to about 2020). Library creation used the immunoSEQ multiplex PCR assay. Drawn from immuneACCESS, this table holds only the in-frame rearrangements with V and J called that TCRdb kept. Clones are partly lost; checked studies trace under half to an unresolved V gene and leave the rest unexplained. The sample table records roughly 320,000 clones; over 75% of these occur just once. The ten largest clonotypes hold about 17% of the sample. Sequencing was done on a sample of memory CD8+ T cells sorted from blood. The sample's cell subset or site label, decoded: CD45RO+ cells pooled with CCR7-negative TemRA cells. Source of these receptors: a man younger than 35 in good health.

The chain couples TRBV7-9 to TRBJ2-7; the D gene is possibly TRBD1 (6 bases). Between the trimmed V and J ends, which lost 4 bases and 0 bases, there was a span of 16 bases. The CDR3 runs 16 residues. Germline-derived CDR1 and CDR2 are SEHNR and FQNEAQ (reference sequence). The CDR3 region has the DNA TGTGCCAGCAGCTCCAGGGGAGCGCGGAGCTCCTACGAGCAGTACTTC. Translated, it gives CASSSRGARSSYEQYF.

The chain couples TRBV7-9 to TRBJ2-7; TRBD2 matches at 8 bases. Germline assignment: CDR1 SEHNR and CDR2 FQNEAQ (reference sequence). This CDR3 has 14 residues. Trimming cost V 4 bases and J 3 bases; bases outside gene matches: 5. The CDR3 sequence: CASSYRTSFYEQYF. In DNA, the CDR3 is TGTGCCAGCAGCTACCGGACTAGCTTCTACGAGCAGTACTTC. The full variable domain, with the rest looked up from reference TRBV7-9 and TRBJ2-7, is DTGVSQNPRHKITKRGQNVTFRCDPISEHNRLYWYRQTLGQGPEFLTYFQNEAQLEKSRLLSDRFSAERPKGSFSTLEIQRTEQGDSAMYLCASSYRTSFYEQYFGPGTRLTVT.

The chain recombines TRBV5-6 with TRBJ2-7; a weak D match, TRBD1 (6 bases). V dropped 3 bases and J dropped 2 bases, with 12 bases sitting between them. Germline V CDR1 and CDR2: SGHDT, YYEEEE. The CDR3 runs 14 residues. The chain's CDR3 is CASSWGTTTYEQYF. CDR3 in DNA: TGTGCCAGCAGCTGGGGGACAACAACCTACGAGCAGTACTTC.

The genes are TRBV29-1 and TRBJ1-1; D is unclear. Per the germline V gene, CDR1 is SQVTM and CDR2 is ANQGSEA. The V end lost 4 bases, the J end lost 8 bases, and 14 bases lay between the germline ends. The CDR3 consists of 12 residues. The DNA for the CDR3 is TGCAGCGTTGTAGGGCTCGGGAGCGAAGCTTTCTTT. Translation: CSVVGLGSEAFF.

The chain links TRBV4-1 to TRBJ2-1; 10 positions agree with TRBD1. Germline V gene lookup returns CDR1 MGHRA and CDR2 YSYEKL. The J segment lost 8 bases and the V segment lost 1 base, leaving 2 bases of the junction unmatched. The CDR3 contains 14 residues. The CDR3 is CASSQVDRGDEQFF. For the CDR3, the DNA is TGCGCCAGCAGCCAAGTGGACAGGGGGGATGAGCAGTTCTTC.

CDR3 amino acids: CASSPSRGNEKLFF. Here the CDR3 DNA reads TGTGCCAGCTCACCATCACGGGGTAATGAAAAACTGTTTTTT. The chain uses TRBV18 and TRBJ1-4; D remains unclear. The CDR3 loop spans 14 amino acids. From germline, CDR1 is KGHSH and CDR2 LQKENI. V lost 2 bases and J 4 bases, leaving 8 bases between the germline ends.

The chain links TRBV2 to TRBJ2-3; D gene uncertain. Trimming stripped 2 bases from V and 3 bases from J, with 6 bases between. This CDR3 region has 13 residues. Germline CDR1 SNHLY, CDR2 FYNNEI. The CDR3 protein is CASSELSTDTQYF. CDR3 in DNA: TGTGCCAGCAGTGAATTGAGTACAGATACGCAGTATTTT.

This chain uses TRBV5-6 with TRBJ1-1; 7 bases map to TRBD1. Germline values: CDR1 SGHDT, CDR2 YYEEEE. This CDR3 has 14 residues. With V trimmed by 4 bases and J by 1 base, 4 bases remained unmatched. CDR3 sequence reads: CASSLTGWNTEAFF. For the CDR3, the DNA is TGTGCCAGCAGCCTGACAGGGTGGAACACTGAAGCTTTCTTT. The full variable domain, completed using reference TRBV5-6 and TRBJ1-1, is DAGVTQSPTHLIKTRGQQVTLRCSPKSGHDTVSWYQQALGQGPQFIFQYYEEEERQRGNFPDRFSGHQFPNYSSELNVNALLLGDSALYLCASSLTGWNTEAFFGQGTRLTVV.

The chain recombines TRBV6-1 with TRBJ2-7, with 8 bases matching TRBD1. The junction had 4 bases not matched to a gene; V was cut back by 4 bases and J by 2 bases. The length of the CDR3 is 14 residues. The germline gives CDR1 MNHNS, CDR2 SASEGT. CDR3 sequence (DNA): TGTGCCAGCAGTGTGGGACAGGCGGCCTACGAGCAGTACTTC. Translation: CASSVGQAAYEQYF.

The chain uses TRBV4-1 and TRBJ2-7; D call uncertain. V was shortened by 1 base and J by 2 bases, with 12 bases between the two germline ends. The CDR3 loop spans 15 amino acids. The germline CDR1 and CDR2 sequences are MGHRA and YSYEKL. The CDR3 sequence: CASSQGVGFPYEQYF. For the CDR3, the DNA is TGCGCCAGCAGCCAAGGGGTAGGGTTCCCCTACGAGCAGTACTTC.

The CDR3 is CASSVGGRPYEQYF. Here the CDR3 DNA reads TGTGCCAGCAGCGTAGGCGGGAGGCCTTACGAGCAGTACTTC. The chain uses TRBV9 and TRBJ2-7; TRBD2 aligns across 8 bases. This CDR3 region has 14 residues. Germline CDR1 SGDLS, CDR2 YYNGEE. The V and J ends lost 0 bases and 4 bases, in that order; junction bases with no gene match: 3.

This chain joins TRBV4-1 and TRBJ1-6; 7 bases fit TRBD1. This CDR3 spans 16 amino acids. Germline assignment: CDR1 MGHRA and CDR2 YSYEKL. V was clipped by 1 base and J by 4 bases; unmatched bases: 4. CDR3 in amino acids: CASSQAPGQYNSPLHF. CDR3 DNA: TGCGCCAGCAGCCAAGCTCCGGGACAGTATAATTCACCCCTCCACTTT.

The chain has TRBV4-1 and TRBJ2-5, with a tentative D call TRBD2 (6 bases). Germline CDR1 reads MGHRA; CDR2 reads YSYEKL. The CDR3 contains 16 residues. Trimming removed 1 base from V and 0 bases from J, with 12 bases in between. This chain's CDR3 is CASSQGTGADQETQYF. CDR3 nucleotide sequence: TGCGCCAGCAGCCAAGGAACGGGAGCCGACCAAGAGACCCAGTACTTC.

CDR3 amino acids: CASSPGLYEQYF. DNA for the CDR3: TGTGCCAGCAGTCCCGGACTCTACGAGCAGTACTTC. The rearrangement uses TRBV6-5 and TRBJ2-7; D might be TRBD2 (5 bases). Deletions cut 5 bases from V and 3 bases from J, with 8 bases between. This CDR3 has 12 amino acids. Per germline, CDR1 MNHEY and CDR2 SVGAGI.

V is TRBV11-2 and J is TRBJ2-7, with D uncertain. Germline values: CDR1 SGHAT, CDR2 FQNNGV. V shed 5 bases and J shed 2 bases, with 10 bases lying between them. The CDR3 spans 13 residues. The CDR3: CASSHDGAYEQYF. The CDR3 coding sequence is TGTGCCAGCAGCCATGACGGAGCCTACGAGCAGTACTTC.

The CDR3: CASSLSPPSWSSYNSPLHF. CDR3 bases: TGTGCCAGCAGCTTGTCCCCCCCCTCGTGGAGCTCCTATAATTCACCCCTCCACTTT. The V gene is TRBV7-8, the J gene TRBJ1-6; D not certain. CDR1 is SGHVS and CDR2 is FQNEAQ in the germline V gene. The CDR3 sequence is 19 residues long. The V gene lost 3 bases and the J gene lost 0 bases, with 18 bases spanning the gap.

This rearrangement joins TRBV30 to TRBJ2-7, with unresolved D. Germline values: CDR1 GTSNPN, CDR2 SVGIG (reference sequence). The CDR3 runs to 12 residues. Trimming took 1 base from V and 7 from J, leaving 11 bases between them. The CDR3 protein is CAWSGLSVEQYF. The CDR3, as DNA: TGTGCCTGGAGTGGACTGAGTGTAGAGCAGTACTTC. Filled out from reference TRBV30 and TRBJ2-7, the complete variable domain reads SQTIHQWPATLVQPVGSPLSLECTVEGTSNPNLYWYRQAAGRGLQLLFYSVGIGQISSEVPQNLSASRPQDRQFILSSKKLLLSDSGFYLCAWSGLSVEQYFGPGTRLTVT.

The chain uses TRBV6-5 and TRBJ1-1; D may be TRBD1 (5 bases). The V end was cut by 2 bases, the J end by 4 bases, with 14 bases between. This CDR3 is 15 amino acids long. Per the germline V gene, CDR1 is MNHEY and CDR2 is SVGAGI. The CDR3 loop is CASSYAGAGTTEAFF. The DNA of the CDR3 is TGTGCCAGCAGTTACGCTGGGGCAGGGACCACTGAAGCTTTCTTT.

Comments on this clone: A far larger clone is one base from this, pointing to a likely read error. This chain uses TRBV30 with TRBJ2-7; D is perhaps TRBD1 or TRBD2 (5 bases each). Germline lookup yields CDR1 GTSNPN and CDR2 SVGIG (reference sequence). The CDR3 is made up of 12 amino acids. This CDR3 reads CAGSVGAYEQYF. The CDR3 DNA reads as TGTGCCGGGAGTGTAGGGGCCTACGAGCAGTACTTC.

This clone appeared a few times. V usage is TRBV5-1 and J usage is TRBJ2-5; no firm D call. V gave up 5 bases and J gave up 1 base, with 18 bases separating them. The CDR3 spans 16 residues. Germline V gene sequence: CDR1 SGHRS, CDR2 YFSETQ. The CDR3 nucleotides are TGCGCCAGCAGAAAAACGGTCACCTACCTCCAAGAGACCCAGTACTTC. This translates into CASRKTVTYLQETQYF.

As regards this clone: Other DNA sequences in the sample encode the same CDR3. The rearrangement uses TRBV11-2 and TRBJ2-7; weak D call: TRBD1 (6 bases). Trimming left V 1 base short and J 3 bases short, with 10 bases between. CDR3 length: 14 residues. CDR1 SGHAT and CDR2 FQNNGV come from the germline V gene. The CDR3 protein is CASSLVGRGYEQYF. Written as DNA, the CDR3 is TGTGCCAGCAGCTTAGTCGGCAGGGGCTACGAGCAGTACTTC.

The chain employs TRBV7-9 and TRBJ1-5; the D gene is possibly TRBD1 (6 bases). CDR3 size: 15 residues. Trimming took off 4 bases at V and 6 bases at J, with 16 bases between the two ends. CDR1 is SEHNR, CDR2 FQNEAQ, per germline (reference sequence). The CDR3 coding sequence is TGTGCCAGCAGCTCTACGGGCGCACAGGGTCAGCCCCAGCATTTT. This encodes CASSSTGAQGQPQHF.

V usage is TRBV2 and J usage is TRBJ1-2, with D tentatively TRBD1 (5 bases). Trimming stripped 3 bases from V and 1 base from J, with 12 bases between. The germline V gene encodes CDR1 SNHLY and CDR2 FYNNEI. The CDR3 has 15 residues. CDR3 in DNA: TGTGCCAGCAGTGACGGGGGTACCCTTAACTATGGCTACACCTTC. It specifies CASSDGGTLNYGYTF. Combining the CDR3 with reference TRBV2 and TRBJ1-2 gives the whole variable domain EPEVTQTPSHQVTQMGQEVILRCVPISNHLYFYWYRQILGQKVEFLVSFYNNEISEKSEIFDDQFSVERPDGSNFTLKIRSTKLEDSAMYFCASSDGGTLNYGYTFGSGTRLTVV.

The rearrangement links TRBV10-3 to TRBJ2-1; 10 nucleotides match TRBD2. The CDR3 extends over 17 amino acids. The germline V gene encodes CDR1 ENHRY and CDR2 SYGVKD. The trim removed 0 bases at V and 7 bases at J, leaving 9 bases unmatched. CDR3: CAISESWVAGGSNEQFF. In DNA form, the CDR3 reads TGTGCCATCAGTGAGTCGTGGGTAGCGGGGGGCTCTAATGAGCAGTTCTTC.

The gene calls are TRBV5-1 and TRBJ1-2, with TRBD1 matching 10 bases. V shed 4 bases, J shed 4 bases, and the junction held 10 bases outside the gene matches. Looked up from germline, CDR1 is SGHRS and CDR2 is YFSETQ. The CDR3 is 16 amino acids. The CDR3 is CASSPTLGQGLYGYTF. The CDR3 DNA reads TGCGCCAGCAGCCCGACCTTGGGACAGGGGCTCTATGGCTACACCTTC.

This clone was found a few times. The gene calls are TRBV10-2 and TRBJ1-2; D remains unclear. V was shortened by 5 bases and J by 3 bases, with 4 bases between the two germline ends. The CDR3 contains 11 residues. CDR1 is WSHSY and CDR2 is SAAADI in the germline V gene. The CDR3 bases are TGCGCCAGCAGTCCGGACTATGGCTACACCTTC. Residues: CASSPDYGYTF.

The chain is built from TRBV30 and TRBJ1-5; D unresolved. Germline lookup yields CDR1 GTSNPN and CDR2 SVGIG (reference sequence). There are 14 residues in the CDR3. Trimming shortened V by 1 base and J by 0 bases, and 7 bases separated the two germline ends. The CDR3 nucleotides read TGTGCCTGGAGTGATGGGGATAGCAATCAGCCCCAGCATTTT. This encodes CAWSDGDSNQPQHF.

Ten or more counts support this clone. Here the CDR3 reads CASSLEGLAGQSNEQFF. The DNA of the CDR3 is TGTGCCAGCAGCTTAGAGGGACTAGCGGGGCAATCCAATGAGCAGTTCTTC. The chain carries TRBV11-2 and TRBJ2-1; 13 bases agree with TRBD2. The CDR3 runs to 17 residues. CDR1 is SGHAT and CDR2 is FQNNGV in the germline V gene. After removal of 0 bases from V and 6 bases from J, the junction contained 5 bases not matched to a gene.

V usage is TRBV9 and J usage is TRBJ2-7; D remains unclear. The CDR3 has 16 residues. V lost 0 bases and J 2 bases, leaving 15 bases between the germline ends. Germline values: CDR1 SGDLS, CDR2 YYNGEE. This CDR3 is CASSVDPSDWTYEQYF. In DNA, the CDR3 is TGTGCCAGCAGCGTAGATCCCAGCGACTGGACCTACGAGCAGTACTTC.

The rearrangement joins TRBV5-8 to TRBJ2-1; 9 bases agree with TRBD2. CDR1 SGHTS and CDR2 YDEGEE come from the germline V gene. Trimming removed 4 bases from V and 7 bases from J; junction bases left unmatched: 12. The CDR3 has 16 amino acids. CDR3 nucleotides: TGTGCCAGCAGCGAACTCCTAGCGGGGCTTGTGAATGAGCAGTTCTTC. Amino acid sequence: CASSELLAGLVNEQFF.

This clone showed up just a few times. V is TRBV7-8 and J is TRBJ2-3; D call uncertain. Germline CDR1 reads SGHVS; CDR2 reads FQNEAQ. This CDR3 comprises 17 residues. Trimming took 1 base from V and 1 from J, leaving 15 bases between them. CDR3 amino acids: CASSLVVYPLGTDTQYF. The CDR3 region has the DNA TGTGCCAGCAGCTTAGTAGTATACCCTCTAGGCACAGATACGCAGTATTTT.

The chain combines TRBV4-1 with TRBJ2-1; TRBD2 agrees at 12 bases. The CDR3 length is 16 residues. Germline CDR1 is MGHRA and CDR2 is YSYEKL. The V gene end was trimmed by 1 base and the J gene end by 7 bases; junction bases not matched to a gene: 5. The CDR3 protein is CASSQAASGGANEQFF. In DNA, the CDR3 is TGCGCCAGCAGCCAAGCGGCTAGCGGGGGGGCAAATGAGCAGTTCTTC.